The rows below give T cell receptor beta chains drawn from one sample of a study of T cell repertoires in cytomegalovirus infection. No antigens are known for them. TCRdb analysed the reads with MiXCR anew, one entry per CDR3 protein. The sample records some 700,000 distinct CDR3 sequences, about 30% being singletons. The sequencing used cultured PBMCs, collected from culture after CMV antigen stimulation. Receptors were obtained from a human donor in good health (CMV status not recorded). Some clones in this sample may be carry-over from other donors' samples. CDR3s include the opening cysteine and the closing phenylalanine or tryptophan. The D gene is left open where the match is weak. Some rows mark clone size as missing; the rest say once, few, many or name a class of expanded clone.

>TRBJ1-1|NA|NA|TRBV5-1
TGCGCCAGCAGCTTTGCCGGGGAACCTGAAGCTTTCTTT
CASSFAGEPEAFF
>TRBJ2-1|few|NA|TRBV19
TGTGCCAGTACTGAAAGCTCCTACAATGAGCAGTTCTTC
CASTESSYNEQFF
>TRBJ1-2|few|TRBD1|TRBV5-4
TGTGCCAGCAGCTTGCGGGACAGTTTTTATGGCTACACCTTC
CASSLRDSFYGYTF
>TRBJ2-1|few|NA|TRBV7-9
TGTGCCAGCAGTCCCCCCACAAGGAGCTCCTACAATGAGCAGTTCTTC
CASSPPTRSSYNEQFF
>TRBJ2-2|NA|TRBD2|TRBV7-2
TGTGCCAGCAGCTTTCTAGCGGGAGGGCCAACCGGGGAGCTGTTTTTT
CASSFLAGGPTGELFF
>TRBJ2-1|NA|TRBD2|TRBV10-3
TGTGCCATCAAAGATCTAGCGGGGGGCCCGGGCTACAATGAGCAGTTCTTC
CAIKDLAGGPGYNEQFF
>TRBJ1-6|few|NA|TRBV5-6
TGTGCCAGCAGCCCCGGGCAGGGGCTGTATAATTCACCCCTCCACTTT
CASSPGQGLYNSPLHF
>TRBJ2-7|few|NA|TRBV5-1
TGCGCCAGCGGAACAGGGCACCGACCCTACGAGCAGTACTTC
CASGTGHRPYEQYF
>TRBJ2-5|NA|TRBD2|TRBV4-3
TGCGCCAGCAGCCTCGGGGCTAGGACTAGCGGACAAGAGACCCAGTACTTC
CASSLGARTSGQETQYF
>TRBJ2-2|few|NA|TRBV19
TGTGCCAGTAGTATAGTCAGCGGGGAGCTGTTTTTT
CASSIVSGELFF
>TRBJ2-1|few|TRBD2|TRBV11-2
TGTGCCAGCAGCTCGATTGCTAGCGGAATGTCCTACAATGAGCAGTTCTTC
CASSSIASGMSYNEQFF
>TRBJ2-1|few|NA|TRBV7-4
TGTGCCAGCAGCCATACCTGGGAGCTCCAAAGCTCCTACAATGAGCAGTTCTTC
CASSHTWELQSSYNEQFF
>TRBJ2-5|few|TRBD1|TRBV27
TGTGCCAGCAGGCCCGGGACAGATCAAGAGACCCAGTACTTC
CASRPGTDQETQYF
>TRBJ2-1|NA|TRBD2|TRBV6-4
TGTGCCAGCAGATCTAGCGGGGGGGCCGGGAATGAGCAGTTCTTC
CASRSSGGAGNEQFF
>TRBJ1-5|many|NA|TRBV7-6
TGTGCCAGCAGCTTACGGCCGCACCCTCAGCCCCAGCATTTT
CASSLRPHPQPQHF
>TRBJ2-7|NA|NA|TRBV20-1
TGCAGTGCCGCTAGCGCTCGCTCCTACGAGCAGTACTTC
CSAASARSYEQYF
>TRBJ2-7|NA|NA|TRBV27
TGTGCCAGCAGACCGGTTTGGGAGTTACCCTACGAGCAGTACTTC
CASRPVWELPYEQYF
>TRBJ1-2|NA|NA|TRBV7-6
TGTGCCAGCAGCACTCGTGGGTCACCTTCTGGCTACACCTTC
CASSTRGSPSGYTF
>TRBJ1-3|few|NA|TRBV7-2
TGTGCCAGCAGTCCCCCCGCCCGGGAGGTTGGGAACACCATATATTTT
CASSPPAREVGNTIYF
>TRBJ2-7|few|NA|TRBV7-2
TGTGCCAGCAGCTTCGGATCAGGTAACGAGCAGTACTTC
CASSFGSGNEQYF
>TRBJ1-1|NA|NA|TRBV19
TGTGCCAGTAGTATTAGGGTATCAATGAACACTGAAGCTTTCTTT
CASSIRVSMNTEAFF
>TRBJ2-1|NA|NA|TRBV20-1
TGCAGTGCTAGAGTGGCATTGTTAGCGGACGACAATGAGCAGTTCTTC
CSARVALLADDNEQFF
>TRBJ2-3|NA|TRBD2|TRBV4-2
TGTGCCAGCAGCCCCTCGGGACTAGCGGGGGGCACAGATACGCAGTATTTT
CASSPSGLAGGTDTQYF
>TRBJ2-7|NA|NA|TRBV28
TGTGCCAGCGGGGACACCGGGACAAGACCGGACGAGCAGTACTTC
CASGDTGTRPDEQYF
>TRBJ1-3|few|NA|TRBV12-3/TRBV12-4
TGTGCCAGCACCTTAGGGGGGGCTGGAAACACCATATATTTT
CASTLGGAGNTIYF
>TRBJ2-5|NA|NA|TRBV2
TGTGCCAGCAGTGTAGAAGGAACGGGAGAGACCCAGTACTTC
CASSVEGTGETQYF
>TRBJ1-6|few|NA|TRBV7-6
TGTGCCAGCAGCTTCTCTTTTGCAGAAGAGGTTTCACCCCTCCACTTT
CASSFSFAEEVSPLHF
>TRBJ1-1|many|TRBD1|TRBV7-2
TGTGCCAGCAGCTCGGCCGGGACAGGGGGCCTCTTTGCTTTCTTT
CASSSAGTGGLFAFF
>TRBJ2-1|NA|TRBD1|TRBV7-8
TGTGCCAGCAGCTCACTATTCCTCACGGTACAGGGGGCCCATGGGAATGAGCAGTTCTTC
CASSSLFLTVQGAHGNEQFF
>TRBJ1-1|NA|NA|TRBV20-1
TGCAGTGCTAGCGAAGGCGGCGACACTGAAGCTTTCTTT
CSASEGGDTEAFF
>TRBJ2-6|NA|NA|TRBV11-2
TGTGCCAGCAGCTCCTTCCACGAGGGCGCGATATCTGGGGCCAACGTCCTGACTTTC
CASSSFHEGAISGANVLTF
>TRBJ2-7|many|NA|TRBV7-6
TGTGCCAGCAGCTTAGGGCCAGGTAGAAACGAGCAGTACTTC
CASSLGPGRNEQYF
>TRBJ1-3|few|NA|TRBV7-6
TGTGCCAGCAGCCCTGCGGCGTCTGGAAACACCATATATTTT
CASSPAASGNTIYF
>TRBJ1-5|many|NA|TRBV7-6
TGTGCCAGCAGCTTACGCTTGAGTCAGCCCCAGCATTTT
CASSLRLSQPQHF
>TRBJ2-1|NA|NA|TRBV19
TGTGCCAGCCAGGACCATAGCAGCAGCTCCTACAATGAGCAGTTCTTC
CASQDHSSSSYNEQFF
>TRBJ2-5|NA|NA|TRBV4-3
TGCGCCAGCAGCCAAGATGTAGGGGCGGGAGAGACCCAGTACTTC
CASSQDVGAGETQYF
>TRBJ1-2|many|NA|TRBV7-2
TGTGCCAGCAGCTTACCTTCTGCCGTACTGGGCTACACCTTC
CASSLPSAVLGYTF
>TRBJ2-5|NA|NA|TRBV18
TGTGCCAGCTCACCGACAGTCTCCCTCCAAGAGACCCAGTACTTC
CASSPTVSLQETQYF
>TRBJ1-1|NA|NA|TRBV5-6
TGTGCCAGCAGCCCCCTACCTGCGAACACTGAAGCTTTCTTT
CASSPLPANTEAFF
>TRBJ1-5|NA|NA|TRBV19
TGTGCCAGTAGTATGTGGGGAGGCAATCAGCCCCAGCATTTT
CASSMWGGNQPQHF
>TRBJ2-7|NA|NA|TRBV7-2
TGTGCCAGCAGCTCCCATGCCATCGGACCCGAGCAGTACTTC
CASSSHAIGPEQYF
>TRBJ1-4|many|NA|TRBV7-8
TGTGCCAGCAGCACAAGCAGAATACTAAATGAAAAACTGTTTTTT
CASSTSRILNEKLFF
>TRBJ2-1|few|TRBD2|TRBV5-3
TGTGCCAGCCGCGGACTAGCGGGAACCAATGAGCAGTTCTTC
CASRGLAGTNEQFF
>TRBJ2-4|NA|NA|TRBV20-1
TGCAGTGCCTCCTACGGGGTTTCCAAAAACATTCAGTACTTC
CSASYGVSKNIQYF